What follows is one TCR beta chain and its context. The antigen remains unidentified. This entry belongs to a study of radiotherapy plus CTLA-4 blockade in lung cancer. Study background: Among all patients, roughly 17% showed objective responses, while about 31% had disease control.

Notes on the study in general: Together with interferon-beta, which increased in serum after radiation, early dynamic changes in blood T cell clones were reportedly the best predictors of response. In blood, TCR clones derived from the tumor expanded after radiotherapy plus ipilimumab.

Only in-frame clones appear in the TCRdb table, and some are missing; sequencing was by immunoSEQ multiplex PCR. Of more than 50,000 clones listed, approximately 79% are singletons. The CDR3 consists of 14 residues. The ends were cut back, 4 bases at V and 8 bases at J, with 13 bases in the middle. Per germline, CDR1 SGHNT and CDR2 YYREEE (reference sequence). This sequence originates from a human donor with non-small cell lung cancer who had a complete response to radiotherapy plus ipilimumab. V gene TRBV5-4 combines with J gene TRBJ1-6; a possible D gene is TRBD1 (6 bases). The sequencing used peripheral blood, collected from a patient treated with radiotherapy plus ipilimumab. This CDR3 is CASSQGLGDSPLHF. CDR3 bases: TGTGCCAGCAGCCAGGGGTTAGGGGATTCACCCCTCCACTTT.